The subject of this entry is one T cell receptor (beta chain). Sequencing used immunoSEQ multiplex PCR; TCRdb keeps in-frame clones, though not all of them. The sample holds about 360,000 clones, approximately 86% seen once. This CDR3 has 15 amino acids. V was shortened by 0 bases and J by 5 bases, with 13 bases between the two germline ends. From germline, CDR1 is MGHRA and CDR2 YSYEKL. This specimen belongs to a study of blood T cell repertoires in COVID-19. This TCR derives from a woman aged 55-69 years with COVID-19, enrolled during active disease. J is TRBJ1-2 and V is TRBV4-1, with D maybe TRBD1 (6 bases). Sequenced sample: peripheral blood. The CDR3 DNA sequence: TGCGCCAGCAGCCAAGAAAGGACAGCTTTATATGGCTACACCTTC. Amino acid sequence: CASSQERTALYGYTF.